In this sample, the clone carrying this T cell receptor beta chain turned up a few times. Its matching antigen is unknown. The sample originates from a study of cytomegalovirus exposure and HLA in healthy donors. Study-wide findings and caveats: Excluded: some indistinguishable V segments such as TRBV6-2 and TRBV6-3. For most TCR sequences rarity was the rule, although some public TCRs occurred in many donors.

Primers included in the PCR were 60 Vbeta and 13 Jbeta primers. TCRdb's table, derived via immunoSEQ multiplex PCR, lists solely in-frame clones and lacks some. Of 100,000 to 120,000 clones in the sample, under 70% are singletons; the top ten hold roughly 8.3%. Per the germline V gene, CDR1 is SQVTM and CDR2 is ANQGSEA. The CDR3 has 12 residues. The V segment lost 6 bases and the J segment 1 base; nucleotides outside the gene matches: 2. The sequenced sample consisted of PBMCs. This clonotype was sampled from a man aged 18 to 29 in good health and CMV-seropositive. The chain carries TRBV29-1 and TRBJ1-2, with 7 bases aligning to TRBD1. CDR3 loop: CSVGGVNYGYTF. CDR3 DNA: TGCAGCGTAGGGGGCGTTAACTATGGCTACACCTTC.